One sample yielded the 8 T cell receptor gamma chains listed below, sequenced in a study of γδ T cells in repeated Plasmodium falciparum infection. Bulk repertoires came from Vgamma9/Vdelta2+ or Vdelta2-negative gammadelta T cells flow-sorted from PBMC. TCRdb called clones anew from the multiplex PCR reads with CATT. The sample has approximately 32,000 gamma-chain clones; more than 1.4% are singletons. The sample consisted of gamma-delta T cells from blood. These receptors were obtained from a pool of human donors (malaria-infected and uninfected, not separated).

The rearrangement joins TRGV9 to TRGJ1 or TRGJ2. Here the J gene was assigned by germline matching of the DNA, as TCRdb has none. There are 13 residues in the CDR3. Germline-derived CDR1 and CDR2 are GITISATS and ISYDGTV (reference sequence). The V segment lost 0 bases and the J segment 12 bases; nucleotides outside the gene matches: 11. The CDR3, as DNA: TGTGCCTTGTGGGAGGTGCAGGGGTCCTGGAAACTCTTT. This sequence encodes CALWEVQGSWKLF.

A word on this clone: The TCRdb protein comes from a much larger clone and disagrees with this DNA's translation at residue 11, likely due to a read error; the protein given here is derived from the DNA. Here the V gene is TRGV2, but the J gene went uncalled. CDR1 is EGSNGY, CDR2 YDSYNSKV, per germline. The CDR3 contains 13 residues. The CDR3 coding sequence is TGTGCCACCTGGGACGGGTCCTGGTATAAGGAACTCTTT. It codes for CATWDGSWYKELF.

This clone occurred many times. The mismatch at residue 11 between this DNA's translation and the TCRdb protein of a much larger clone likely reflects a read error; the protein shown is translated from the DNA. The chain is built from TRGV9 and TRGJP. The J gene comes from matching the DNA to germline here; TCRdb lacks it. Germline V gene sequence: CDR1 GITISATS, CDR2 ISYDGTV (reference sequence). This CDR3 contains 16 residues. Here the CDR3 DNA reads TGTGCCTTGTGGGAGGCTAAGGAGTTGGGCGAAAAAATCAAGGTATTT. Protein sequence: CALWEAKELGEKIKVF.

In its sample, this clone was seen many times. For this DNA, TCRdb reports the protein of a much larger clone, which diverges at residue 10, most likely from a read error; the protein presented here is translated directly from the DNA. The chain carries TRGV2 and TRGJ1 or TRGJ2. CDR1 is EGSNGY and CDR2 is YDSYNSKV in the germline V gene. The CDR3 is made up of 13 amino acids. The CDR3 loop reads CATWDGNYYRKLF. The CDR3 DNA is TGTGCCACCTGGGACGGGAATTATTATAGGAAACTCTTT.

As to this clone: TCRdb pairs this DNA with a much larger clone's protein that differs at residue 3, likely a read error; the protein shown was translated from the DNA. The chain employs TRGV3 and TRGJ1 or TRGJ2. The J gene, left out of TCRdb, was set here by checking the DNA against germline. Per the germline V gene, CDR1 is VTNTFY and CDR2 is YDVSTARD (reference sequence). CDR3 size: 13 residues. The CDR3 DNA sequence: TGTGCCGCCTGGGACAGGCGTAATTATAAGAAACTCTTT. Its translation: CAAWDRRNYKKLF.

The sample holds many counts of this clone. It may be a read error: a sequence one base away is much more abundant. The chain's CDR3 is CALWEFYYKKLF. CDR3 bases: TGTGCCTTGTGGGAATTTTATTATAAGAAACTCTTT. V gene TRGV9 combines with J gene TRGJ1 or TRGJ2. The V segment lost 4 bases and the J segment 3 bases; nucleotides outside the gene matches: 3. The CDR3 has 12 amino acids. CDR1 is GITISATS and CDR2 is ISYDGTV in the germline V gene (reference sequence).

In its sample, this clone was seen a few times. This DNA translates differently at residue 3 from the TCRdb protein, which is that of a much larger clone; a read error is likely, and the protein shown is the DNA's own translation. The chain recombines TRGV4 with TRGJ1 or TRGJ2. TCRdb carries no J gene annotation; the J gene was assigned here by matching the DNA with germline. The CDR3 spans 13 residues. Germline values: CDR1 EGSTGY, CDR2 YDSYTSSV. As DNA, the CDR3 is TGTGCCGCCTGGGATTCATATTATTATAAGAAACTCTTT. Protein sequence: CAAWDSYYYKKLF.

At least ten counts were recorded for this clone. TCRdb shows a much larger clone's protein in place of this DNA's translation, and the two differ at residue 9, likely through a read error; the protein shown is translated from the DNA. The chain couples TRGV9 to TRGJ1 or TRGJ2. Since TCRdb gives no J gene, matching the DNA to germline was used here to assign it. CDR3 length equals 13 residues. V lost 1 base and J lost 8; bases outside the gene matches: 8. Germline V gene lookup returns CDR1 GITISATS and CDR2 ISYDGTV (reference sequence). This CDR3 reads CALWEVPKHKKLF. The CDR3 bases are TGTGCCTTGTGGGAGGTACCGAAACATAAGAAACTCTTT.